The clone carrying this T cell receptor beta chain was observed a few times. Its cognate antigen is unknown. This sample stems from a study of naive and memory T cell subsets. Whole blood, roughly 2.6 ml, came from adult healthy volunteers. TCR cDNA received a 3' ligated oligonucleotide that carried a UMI. Cells were not sorted; total RNA input targeted roughly 1 to 1,100 ng. Blood and skin TCR RNA was reverse transcribed with alpha and beta constant primers. Amplification of ligated cDNA took four PCR rounds with SP2 and nested alpha and beta constant primers. MiXCR was run by TCRdb on the 5' RACE reads, yielding one entry per CDR3 protein. The table has about 26,000 distinct CDR3 sequences, around a quarter seen once. Overall study results and limits: The RNA method is potentially sensitive to activation and differentiation changes.

The sequence was obtained from a female donor in good health.

CDR3 amino acids: CATPGQGQGGTEAFF. The DNA of the CDR3 is TGTGCCACTCCCGGACAAGGACAGGGAGGGACTGAAGCTTTCTTT. This sequence joins TRBV24-1 and TRBJ1-1, with 8 bases fitting TRBD1. Germline V lookup: CDR1 KGHDR, CDR2 SFDVKD. The CDR3 is 15 residues long. Trimming at V came to 10 bases and at J to 5 bases, leaving 14 bases not matched to a gene.